Presented here are 19 T cell receptor beta chains from one specimen sequenced in a study of shared T cell receptors in the human thymus. Produced via immunoSEQ multiplex PCR; TCRdb's table is partial and in-frame only. The sample holds about 380,000 clones, about 95% seen once. Specimen: thymocytes. The source is a human donor.

This clone has only a few counts. The V gene is TRBV7-6, the J gene TRBJ1-3; possible D gene TRBD1, 6 bases. The CDR3 extends over 14 amino acids. The V gene lost 3 bases and the J gene lost 0 bases, with 6 bases spanning the gap. CDR1 and CDR2 from the germline V gene are SGHVS and FNYEAQ. The CDR3: CASSLGHSGNTIYF. The CDR3 DNA reads TGTGCCAGCAGCTTGGGACACTCTGGAAACACCATATATTTT.

The rearrangement links TRBV7-9 to TRBJ1-4, with D possibly matching TRBD1 (6 bases). V lost 1 base and J 7 bases, leaving 7 bases between the germline ends. CDR3 length equals 13 residues. Germline CDR1 SEHNR, CDR2 FQNEAQ (reference sequence). CDR3 amino acids: CASSLEGVEKLFF. The CDR3 DNA reads TGTGCCAGCAGCTTAGAGGGGGTTGAAAAACTGTTTTTT.

The rearrangement links TRBV18 to TRBJ2-5; D may correspond to TRBD1 or TRBD2 (5 bases each). The germline CDR1 and CDR2 sequences are KGHSH and LQKENI. This CDR3 comprises 20 residues. V lost 0 bases and J 0 bases, leaving 23 bases between the germline ends. DNA for the CDR3: TGTGCCAGCTCACCACCAAGGGGAGCCGGGACCCAAGCTTACCAAGAGACCCAGTACTTC. Translation: CASSPPRGAGTQAYQETQYF.

The count of this clone is one. The rearrangement joins TRBV30 to TRBJ2-2, with D tentatively TRBD2 (6 bases). Deletions cut 3 bases from V and 0 bases from J, with 11 bases between. Per germline, CDR1 GTSNPN and CDR2 SVGIG (reference sequence). This CDR3 is 15 amino acids long. CDR3: CAWSLAESNTGELFF. The CDR3 nucleotides are TGTGCCTGGAGCTTAGCGGAGTCGAACACCGGGGAGCTGTTTTTT.

The gene calls are TRBV25-1 and TRBJ1-2, with D possibly being TRBD1 (5 bases). CDR1 is MGHDK and CDR2 is SYGVNS in the germline V gene. The CDR3 length is 13 residues. Trimming removed 4 bases from V and 8 bases from J, with 14 bases in between. The CDR3 nucleotides read TGTGCCAGCAGTGCCCGGGACCCCTGGGGCTACACCTTC. Its protein product is CASSARDPWGYTF.

The chain couples TRBV4-1 to TRBJ1-5; 7 positions match TRBD1. After removal of 5 bases from V and 4 bases from J, the junction contained 8 bases not matched to a gene. The CDR3 loop spans 15 amino acids. From germline, CDR1 is MGHRA and CDR2 YSYEKL. CDR3 nucleotide sequence: TGCGCCAGCAGCGTCGGGGACAGCTTAAATCAGCCCCAGCATTTT. Amino acid sequence: CASSVGDSLNQPQHF.

The rearrangement links TRBV5-1 to TRBJ2-2; D is undetermined. V lost 2 bases, J lost 7 bases, and 6 bases lay in between. The CDR3 is 12 amino acids. CDR1 and CDR2 (germline): SGHRS, YFSETQ. CDR3 coding DNA: TGCGCCAGCAGCTTTAAAGGCGGGGAGCTGTTTTTT. Its protein product is CASSFKGGELFF. Full variable domain (remainder filled in from reference TRBV5-1 and TRBJ2-2): KAGVTQTPRYLIKTRGQQVTLSCSPISGHRSVSWYQQTPGQGLQFLFEYFSETQRNKGNFPGRFSGRQFSNSRSEMNVSTLELGDSALYLCASSFKGGELFFGEGSRLTVL.

This chain joins TRBV5-1 and TRBJ2-7, with TRBD2 matching 10 bases. The CDR3 covers 17 residues. The germline gives CDR1 SGHRS, CDR2 YFSETQ. The junction had 12 bases not matched to a gene; V was cut back by 4 bases and J by 2 bases. DNA for the CDR3: TGCGCCAGCAGCCCGCGGGGGTCTAGCGGGGGACCCTACGAGCAGTACTTC. Protein: CASSPRGSSGGPYEQYF.

This rearrangement joins TRBV11-2 to TRBJ2-1, with 8 nucleotides matching TRBD2. V shed 2 bases, J shed 8 bases, and the junction held 2 bases outside the gene matches. Per germline, CDR1 SGHAT and CDR2 FQNNGV. The CDR3 spans 13 residues. The chain's CDR3 is CASSLSGGHEQFF. The CDR3, as DNA: TGTGCCAGCAGCTTATCGGGAGGGCATGAGCAGTTCTTC.

The chain employs TRBV5-1 and TRBJ1-1; a possible D gene is TRBD1 (6 bases). Trimming took off 2 bases at V and 4 bases at J, with 12 bases between the two ends. This CDR3 region has 14 residues. The germline V gene has CDR1 SGHRS and CDR2 YFSETQ. The CDR3 here is CASSLSGTLTEAFF. In nucleotides, the CDR3 is TGCGCCAGCAGCTTATCCGGGACACTCACTGAAGCTTTCTTT.

The rearrangement joins TRBV10-1 to TRBJ2-4; possible D gene TRBD1, 5 bases. CDR1 and CDR2 (germline): WNHNN, SYGVQD (reference sequence). This CDR3 has 17 residues. V was trimmed by 3 bases and J by 0 bases, leaving 15 bases between them. In DNA, the CDR3 is TGCGCCAGCAGTGACCAGGAAAAGGGGCTAGCCAAAAACATTCAGTACTTC. Amino acids: CASSDQEKGLAKNIQYF.

This sequence joins TRBV27 and TRBJ1-5; D is perhaps TRBD1 (5 bases). Trimming cost V 4 bases and J 3 bases, with 10 bases left between them. CDR3 length: 14 amino acids. Germline V gene lookup returns CDR1 MNHEY and CDR2 SMNVEV (reference sequence). The CDR3 here is CASSSGWVNQPQHF. The CDR3 bases are TGTGCCAGCAGTTCAGGGTGGGTCAATCAGCCCCAGCATTTT.

The chain joins TRBV12-2 to TRBJ2-7; TRBD2 is taken as the D call from the table, unchecked against the DNA. TRBV12-2 is a documented pseudogene. The CDR3 runs 17 residues. The chain's CDR3 is CASRLAGEREIPYEQYF. The CDR3 DNA reads as TGTGCAAGTCGCTTAGCCGGCGAGCGGGAGATCCCCTACGAGCAGTACTTC.

This clone was found a few times. The CDR3 nucleotides read TGTGCCTGGAGTGTTTGGCGCAGTCCGGGACCTGGAAAGTGGGAGCAGTACTTC. Amino acids: CAWSVWRSPGPGKWEQYF. The V call is TRBV30, the J call TRBJ2-7; D could derive from TRBD1 or TRBD2 (5 bases each). Trimming stripped 0 bases from V and 7 bases from J, with 28 bases between. Germline loops: CDR1 GTSNPN, CDR2 SVGIG (reference sequence). CDR3 length: 18 residues.

The chain recombines TRBV23-1 with TRBJ1-1, with D hard to call. TRBV23-1 is flagged as an ORF with uncertain function. Trimming removed 0 bases at V and 1 base at J, with 6 bases between. The CDR3 has 14 residues. The CDR3 loop is CASSQSPRNTEAFF. The CDR3 DNA reads as TGCGCCAGCAGTCAATCCCCCAGGAACACTGAAGCTTTCTTT.

This chain connects TRBV28 to TRBJ1-2; the match to TRBD1 covers 9 bases. CDR3 size: 13 residues. V trimming: 6 bases; J trimming: 7 bases; junction bases outside the gene matches: 6. The V gene's germline CDR1 is MDHEN and CDR2 SYDVKM. CDR3 sequence: CASSQKTGGGYTF. CDR3 DNA sequence: TGTGCCAGCAGCCAAAAGACAGGGGGTGGCTACACCTTC.

The rearrangement links TRBV29-1 to TRBJ2-2; 9 nucleotides agree with TRBD2. The CDR3 loop spans 15 amino acids. The J segment lost 0 bases and the V segment lost 7 bases, leaving 6 bases of the junction unmatched. CDR1 is SQVTM and CDR2 is ANQGSEA in the germline V gene. CDR3 sequence (DNA): TGCAGCGGGGCGGGGGGGTGGCCGAACACCGGGGAGCTGTTTTTT. This codes for CSGAGGWPNTGELFF.

V usage is TRBV28 and J usage is TRBJ1-4, with D possibly TRBD1 on 5 matching bases. Trimming removed 4 bases from V and 8 bases from J, with 17 bases in between. Germline V gene lookup returns CDR1 MDHEN and CDR2 SYDVKM. This CDR3 has 15 amino acids. CDR3 DNA: TGTGCCAGCAGTTCCGATCGTGGGGGAAGCGAAAAACTGTTTTTT. This encodes CASSSDRGGSEKLFF.

This chain joins TRBV28 and TRBJ2-7, with no clear D. Trimming removed 7 bases from V and 7 bases from J, with 17 bases in between. The CDR3 is made up of 13 amino acids. Germline loops: CDR1 MDHEN, CDR2 SYDVKM. In nucleotides, the CDR3 is TGTGCCAGCACCCAGGATGGCCTCGCGGAGCAGTACTTC. Amino acid sequence: CASTQDGLAEQYF. The complete variable domain, with remaining parts taken from reference TRBV28 and TRBJ2-7, reads DVKVTQSSRYLVKRTGEKVFLECVQDMDHENMFWYRQDPGLGLRLIYFSYDVKMKEKGDIPEGYSVSREKKERFSLILESASTNQTSMYLCASTQDGLAEQYFGPGTRLTVT.